Listed below are T cell receptor beta chains from one sample, sequenced in a study of cytomegalovirus exposure and HLA in healthy donors. The method was immunoSEQ multiplex PCR; TCRdb's version includes in-frame clones alone and lacks a portion of them. Of 100,000 to 150,000 clones in the sample, around 78% were seen once. The specimen was PBMCs. The receptors originated from a man in his 60s in good health and CMV-seropositive. The CDR3 runs from the conserved cysteine through the conserved F or W.

v_call	j_call	cdr3_aa
TRBV28	TRBJ1-4	CASRTGNEKLFF
TRBV5-1	TRBJ2-1	CASSLGFQGSYNEQFF
TRBV5-1	TRBJ2-3	CASSPGTSGLTDTQYF
TRBV29-1	TRBJ1-5	CSVRNGGNQPQHF
TRBV28	TRBJ1-2	CASSPFDYGYTF
TRBV10-1	TRBJ1-2	CASSPTLFGGYTF
TRBV11-2	TRBJ1-1	CASGPDRVNTEAFF
TRBV28	TRBJ1-5	CASSLWRGQGHQPQHF
TRBV14	TRBJ2-1	CASSPQGVSSYNEQFF
TRBV25-1	TRBJ2-2	CASSESGQANTGELFF
TRBV7-2	TRBJ1-2	CASSLGRGYGYTF
TRBV2	TRBJ2-2	CASRKGAGELFF
TRBV6-1	TRBJ2-7	CASSEGWGRNEQYF
TRBV2	TRBJ1-5	CASSRTGGNQPQHF
TRBV18	TRBJ1-3	CASSPGPLSGNTIYF
TRBV19	TRBJ1-2	CASSIGTVPGYTF
TRBV10-3	TRBJ2-3	CAITRSTGGLSDTQYF
TRBV4-2	TRBJ1-1	CASSVDRGPNTEAFF
TRBV7-9	TRBJ2-6	CASSFTGANVLTF
TRBV11-2	TRBJ1-2	CASSMDIVGYTF
TRBV10-3	TRBJ1-2	CAISEWTGGTPGYTF
TRBV9	TRBJ1-1	CASSPFSGLKRGMNTEAFF
TRBV2	TRBJ1-2	CASSGADSYGYTF
TRBV19	TRBJ2-5	CASSRDLETQYF
TRBV29-1	TRBJ2-3	CSVERSRTDTQYF
TRBV7-6	TRBJ2-3	CASSLEVPGGGTDTQYF
TRBV6-1	TRBJ1-1	CASSEAEAQNTEAFF